This entry features one T cell receptor beta chain sequence. V dropped 3 bases and J dropped 4 bases, with 18 bases sitting between them. The CDR3 loop spans 16 amino acids. This sample is part of a study of T-cell reconstitution after alpha-beta-depleted transplantation in children. Unique molecular identifiers tagged the TCRbeta library. In TCRdb, the PCR reads were re-called with MiXCR into one record per CDR3 protein. The sample has roughly 790,000 distinct CDR3 sequences, around 17% seen once. The genes are TRBV12-3 or TRBV12-4 and TRBJ2-5; D is possibly TRBD2 (7 bases). The material sequenced was PBMCs, mostly from graft donor cells, taken 360 days after TCRalphabeta/CD19-depleted stem cell transplant. This clonotype was obtained from a male patient between 5 and 17 years old who had a stem cell transplant for acute lymphoblastic leukemia, so the T cells may come from the graft donor. CDR3 sequence: CASSFAVGGAGETQYF. CDR3 bases: TGTGCCAGCAGTTTCGCGGTTGGGGGGGCCGGAGAGACCCAGTACTTC.